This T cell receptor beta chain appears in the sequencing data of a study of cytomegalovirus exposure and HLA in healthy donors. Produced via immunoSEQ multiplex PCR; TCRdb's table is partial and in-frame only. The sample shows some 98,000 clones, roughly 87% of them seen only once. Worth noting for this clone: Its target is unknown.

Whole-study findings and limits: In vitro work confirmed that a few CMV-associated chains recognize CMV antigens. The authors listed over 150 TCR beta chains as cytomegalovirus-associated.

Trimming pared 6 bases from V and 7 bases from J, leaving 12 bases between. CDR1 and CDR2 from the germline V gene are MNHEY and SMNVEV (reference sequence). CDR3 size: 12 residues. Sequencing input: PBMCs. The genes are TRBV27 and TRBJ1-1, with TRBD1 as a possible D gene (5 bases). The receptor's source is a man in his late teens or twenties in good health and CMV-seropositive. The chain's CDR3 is CASSPNDSEAFF. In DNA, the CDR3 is TGTGCCAGCAGCCCGAACGACAGTGAAGCTTTCTTT.